This T cell receptor (beta chain) comes out of a study of vaccination effects on CD4 cells after COVID-19. This CDR3 region has 15 residues. J lost 4 bases, V lost 7 bases, and 10 bases had no gene match. Germline CDR1 and CDR2: LNHDA and SQIVND (reference sequence). Within the ViraFEST assay, antigen-specific CD4+ T cells underwent expansion with viral peptide pools prior to sequencing. Cells that had been cultured for 10 days were the source of isolated CD4+ T cells. Each participant was administered two doses of either the BNT162b2 or the mRNA-1273 vaccine. None of these healthy vaccinees had been infected with SARS-CoV-2 before vaccination. Half of the medium was exchanged for IL-2 medium on both days 3 and 7. Method: immunoSEQ multiplex PCR; TCRdb's copy keeps in-frame clones and lacks some. Among more than 20,000 clones listed, approximately 77% were seen once. This clone was seen more than once but under ten times. Its specificity is unknown.

The receptor was derived from a human donor who received a COVID-19 vaccine. The sample in question was CD4+ T cells from PBMCs cultured with HCoV-NL63 spike peptides, obtained after COVID-19 vaccination. The V and J genes are TRBV19 and TRBJ1-5; TRBD1 agrees at 7 bases. The CDR3 region has the DNA TGTGCCAGTAATCGGAGGGGGCGAGGAAATCAGCCCCAGCATTTT. This codes for CASNRRGRGNQPQHF.